These 30 T cell receptor beta chains were sequenced from one sample in a study of T cell repertoires in cytomegalovirus infection. TCRdb itself ran the reads through MiXCR, one entry per CDR3 protein. Here the sample spans more than 45,000 distinct CDR3 sequences, around a fifth being singletons. Their antigens are not known. The specimen was CD8+ T cells from cultured PBMCs, collected from culture after CMV antigen stimulation. These receptors originate from a human donor in good health (CMV status not recorded). Some clones in this sample may be carry-over from other donors' samples.

This chain connects TRBV25-1 to TRBJ2-1; 9 bases are shared with TRBD1. CDR1 is MGHDK, CDR2 SYGVNS, per germline. V lost 6 bases to trimming and J lost 3 bases; unmatched junction nucleotides: 6. The CDR3 runs to 15 residues. This chain's CDR3 is CASREGQGFYNEQFF. The CDR3 DNA reads TGTGCCAGCAGGGAGGGACAGGGATTCTACAATGAGCAGTTCTTC. The full variable domain, with the rest looked up from reference TRBV25-1 and TRBJ2-1, is EADIYQTPRYLVIGTGKKITLECSQTMGHDKMYWYQQDPGMELHLIHYSYGVNSTEKGDLSSESTVSRIRTEHFPLTLESARPSHTSQYLCASREGQGFYNEQFFGPGTRLTVL.

This clonotype was counted only a few times. Written as DNA, the CDR3 is TGTGCCAGCTTCAGGGATTCTCTAGGCTACACCTTC. This translates into CASFRDSLGYTF. The V call is TRBV27, the J call TRBJ1-2, with D maybe TRBD1 (5 bases). The ends were cut back, 8 bases at V and 8 bases at J, with 15 bases in the middle. From germline, CDR1 is MNHEY and CDR2 SMNVEV (reference sequence). There are 12 residues in the CDR3.

The chain has TRBV12-3 or TRBV12-4 and TRBJ2-5; D perhaps matches TRBD2 (6 bases). This CDR3 region has 16 residues. V was shortened by 4 bases and J by 2 bases, with 17 bases between the two germline ends. For the CDR3, the DNA is TGTGCCAGCAGTTCCCCCGGGACTGGTTATCAAGAGACCCAGTACTTC. This sequence encodes CASSSPGTGYQETQYF.

V and J are TRBV7-8 and TRBJ1-3, with a possible D match to TRBD1 (5 bases). The V end was cut by 0 bases, the J end by 8 bases, with 11 bases between. Germline values: CDR1 SGHVS, CDR2 FQNEAQ. This CDR3 region has 14 residues. The CDR3 region is CASSLASPGDTIYF. The CDR3 coding sequence is TGTGCCAGCAGCTTAGCCTCGCCGGGGGACACCATATATTTT.

The chain has TRBV29-1 and TRBJ2-2; D may be TRBD1 or TRBD2 (5 bases each). V dropped 1 base and J dropped 8 bases, with 8 bases sitting between them. The CDR3 extends over 12 amino acids. Per germline, CDR1 SQVTM and CDR2 ANQGSEA. The CDR3, as DNA: TGCAGCGTTGAAGGGTGGGGGGGGGAGCTGTTTTTT. Translating gives CSVEGWGGELFF.

This clonotype was seen only a few times. This chain connects TRBV27 to TRBJ2-3; 9 bases fit TRBD2. The junction had 7 bases not matched to a gene; V was cut back by 2 bases and J by 4 bases. The CDR3 has 16 amino acids. Germline-derived CDR1 and CDR2 are MNHEY and SMNVEV (reference sequence). DNA of the CDR3: TGTGCCAGCAGTTTAAATAGCGGGAGTTGGCCAGATACGCAGTATTTT. Protein sequence: CASSLNSGSWPDTQYF.

V is TRBV6-6 and J is TRBJ2-1; D remains unclear. CDR1 is MNHNY and CDR2 is SVGAGI in the germline V gene (reference sequence). The CDR3 extends over 11 amino acids. V was shortened by 0 bases and J by 15 bases, with 9 bases between the two germline ends. The CDR3 sequence is CASSYSKRVFF. The CDR3 DNA reads as TGTGCCAGCAGTTACTCGAAACGGGTGTTCTTC.

V is TRBV7-3 and J is TRBJ2-3; tentatively, D is TRBD1 or TRBD2 (7 bases each). The germline V gene has CDR1 SGHTA and CDR2 FQGTGA. Trimming left V 5 bases short and J 9 bases short, with 21 bases between. This CDR3 contains 15 residues. CDR3 sequence (DNA): TGTGCCAGCAGCCAGGGGGGGGGAGCGGGGTCGACGCAGTATTTT. Amino acids: CASSQGGGAGSTQYF.

The chain uses TRBV7-6 and TRBJ2-7; D gene unclear. The CDR3 runs 13 residues. Germline V gene lookup returns CDR1 SGHVS and CDR2 FNYEAQ. V lost 2 bases and J 6 bases, leaving 11 bases between the germline ends. CDR3 sequence: CASSLSPLLEQYF. CDR3 nucleotide sequence: TGTGCCAGCAGCTTAAGCCCCCTCCTCGAGCAGTACTTC. Together with reference TRBV7-6 and TRBJ2-7, the CDR3 gives the full variable domain: GAGVSQSPRYKVTKRGQDVALRCDPISGHVSLYWYRQALGQGPEFLTYFNYEAQQDKSGLPNDRFSAERPEGSISTLTIQRTEQRDSAMYRCASSLSPLLEQYFGPGTRLTVT.

The V call is TRBV5-1, the J call TRBJ2-1; the D gene is possibly TRBD2 (6 bases). The CDR3 covers 16 residues. V dropped 1 base and J dropped 10 bases, with 21 bases sitting between them. Germline V gene data show CDR1 as SGHRS and CDR2 as YFSETQ. CDR3 sequence reads: CASSLYGIGGGEEQFF. CDR3 coding DNA: TGCGCCAGCAGCTTGTACGGTATTGGGGGAGGAGAAGAGCAGTTCTTC.

The chain has TRBV6-2 or TRBV6-3 and TRBJ1-1; 8 bases fit TRBD1. Germline V gene sequence: CDR1 MNHEY, CDR2 SVGEGT. The V and J ends lost 2 bases and 1 base, in that order; junction bases with no gene match: 6. The CDR3 spans 16 residues. This CDR3 reads CASSYDRQGSNTEAFF. The CDR3 nucleotides read TGTGCCAGCAGTTACGACCGACAGGGGTCGAACACTGAAGCTTTCTTT.

In this sample, this clonotype turned up a few times. The chain combines TRBV7-6 with TRBJ2-7; D remains unclear. CDR1 and CDR2 from the germline V gene are SGHVS and FNYEAQ. The CDR3 is made up of 14 amino acids. The ends were cut back, 5 bases at V and 4 bases at J, with 15 bases in the middle. The CDR3 loop is CASSPGGANYEQYF. The CDR3 coding sequence is TGTGCCAGCAGCCCCGGCGGAGCAAATTACGAGCAGTACTTC. Looking up the rest from reference TRBV7-6 and TRBJ2-7 gives the full variable domain: GAGVSQSPRYKVTKRGQDVALRCDPISGHVSLYWYRQALGQGPEFLTYFNYEAQQDKSGLPNDRFSAERPEGSISTLTIQRTEQRDSAMYRCASSPGGANYEQYFGPGTRLTVT.

J is TRBJ2-3 and V is TRBV7-9, with 8 bases identical to TRBD2. Germline V gene data show CDR1 as SEHNR and CDR2 as FQNEAQ (reference sequence). The trim removed 1 base at V and 5 bases at J, leaving 8 bases unmatched. This CDR3 has 16 residues. The CDR3 DNA reads TGTGCCAGCAGCTTAGAGGCGGGGGGCTCCGGAGATACGCAGTATTTT. Its protein product is CASSLEAGGSGDTQYF.

The chain carries TRBV5-6 and TRBJ2-7, with D uncertain. V was pared by 2 bases and J by 6 bases, with 12 bases between. This CDR3 has 13 amino acids. Germline loops: CDR1 SGHDT, CDR2 YYEEEE. The DNA for the CDR3 is TGTGCCAGCAGCTTAAGTTATGGTGGCGAGCAGTACTTC. It specifies CASSLSYGGEQYF.

This chain joins TRBV7-8 and TRBJ2-7, with 7 bases fitting TRBD1. The germline V gene has CDR1 SGHVS and CDR2 FQNEAQ. J was trimmed by 6 bases and V by 3 bases; bases with no gene match: 14. The CDR3 totals 16 residues. For the CDR3, the DNA is TGTGCCAGCAGCTTCTATAAGACCAGGGGGAAAGGCGAGCAGTACTTC. Translated: CASSFYKTRGKGEQYF.

This clonotype was picked up a small number of times. V usage is TRBV7-6 and J usage is TRBJ2-1; 8 nucleotides align to TRBD1. The CDR3 is 16 amino acids. In germline, CDR1 is SGHVS, CDR2 FNYEAQ. After removal of 4 bases from V and 8 bases from J, the junction contained 13 bases not matched to a gene. The CDR3 here is CASSSPDRDGKDEQFF. In DNA form, the CDR3 reads TGTGCCAGCAGCTCCCCGGACAGGGACGGTAAGGATGAGCAGTTCTTC.

This clonotype was seen many times. The chain's CDR3 is CASSLVWGEQYF. CDR3 coding DNA: TGTGCCAGCAGCTTAGTCTGGGGCGAGCAGTACTTC. This chain connects TRBV7-9 to TRBJ2-7; D unclear. V lost 1 base, J lost 6 bases, and 7 bases lay in between. The CDR3 is 12 amino acids. CDR1 SEHNR and CDR2 FQNEAQ come from the germline V gene (reference sequence).

V is TRBV7-9 and J is TRBJ2-5, with TRBD2 as a possible D gene (6 bases). Deletions cut 5 bases from V and 2 bases from J, with 15 bases between. CDR1 is SEHNR, CDR2 FQNEAQ, per germline (reference sequence). This CDR3 region has 15 residues. The DNA for the CDR3 is TGTGCCAGCAGCCAGAGTGGGACTGTTCAAGAGACCCAGTACTTC. Translation: CASSQSGTVQETQYF.

This clonotype has ten or more counts. The chain couples TRBV6-5 to TRBJ1-1; 7 bases are a match to TRBD1. V gave up 0 bases and J gave up 5 bases; unmatched junction bases: 6. Germline values: CDR1 MNHEY, CDR2 SVGAGI. The CDR3 spans 15 residues. CDR3 sequence reads: CASSYSGQGETEAFF. The CDR3 DNA is TGTGCCAGCAGTTACTCGGGGCAGGGGGAGACTGAAGCTTTCTTT.

This clonotype was seen many times. The CDR3 DNA reads as TGTGCCAGCAGCTCCTACGCTGCCTATGGCTACACCTTC. Encoded protein: CASSSYAAYGYTF. This sequence joins TRBV7-2 and TRBJ1-2; D is undetermined. V lost 4 bases, J lost 4 bases, and 10 bases lay in between. The CDR3 has 13 residues. Germline-derived CDR1 and CDR2 are SGHTA and FQGNSA.

This clonotype appeared once. One end of the junction does not line up with germline, which may come from a read error. The V and J genes are TRBV11-2 and TRBJ2-1; D tentatively fits TRBD1 or TRBD2 (5 bases each). CDR3 length equals 14 residues. The germline V gene encodes CDR1 SGHAT and CDR2 FQNNGV. CDR3 nucleotide sequence: TGTGCCTGCAGCCCAGAGGGGTATCACAATGAGCAGTTCTTC. This gives the protein CACSPEGYHNEQFF.

This clonotype showed up just a few times. The chain employs TRBV6-5 and TRBJ1-1, with unresolved D. The CDR3 sequence is 15 residues long. Trimming shortened V by 5 bases and J by 1 base, and 14 bases separated the two germline ends. Germline assignment: CDR1 MNHEY and CDR2 SVGAGI. CDR3 in amino acids: CASSTGWERNTEAFF. In DNA, the CDR3 is TGTGCCAGCAGTACCGGATGGGAGAGGAACACTGAAGCTTTCTTT.

The J gene is TRBJ2-3, the V gene TRBV6-6; 9 bases are shared with TRBD2. This CDR3 comprises 16 residues. Germline V gene lookup returns CDR1 MNHNY and CDR2 SVGAGI (reference sequence). V lost 1 base, J lost 3 bases, and 5 bases stayed unmatched. In DNA, the CDR3 is TGTGCCAGCAGTTACTATCCAGCGGGAGGTACAGATACGCAGTATTTT. Its translation is CASSYYPAGGTDTQYF.

The chain couples TRBV12-3 or TRBV12-4 to TRBJ1-5; TRBD1 matches 10 bases. The CDR3 extends over 16 amino acids. The J segment lost 3 bases and the V segment lost 3 bases, leaving 5 bases of the junction unmatched. The CDR3 DNA reads as TGTGCCAGCAGTTTGGGTGGGACAGGGGCCAATCAGCCCCAGCATTTT. It encodes CASSLGGTGANQPQHF.

The V gene is TRBV4-1, the J gene TRBJ2-7; D gene ambiguous. This CDR3 contains 14 residues. Per the germline V gene, CDR1 is MGHRA and CDR2 is YSYEKL. V dropped 1 base and J dropped 5 bases, with 12 bases sitting between them. CDR3 sequence reads: CASSQVEAGNEQYF. The CDR3 DNA reads as TGCGCCAGCAGCCAAGTCGAAGCAGGAAACGAGCAGTACTTC.

CDR3 coding DNA: TGTGCCAGCTCACCGGGGCAGGTAGCAGATACGCAGTATTTT. The encoded protein is CASSPGQVADTQYF. The chain employs TRBV18 and TRBJ2-3; D is possibly TRBD1 (5 bases). This CDR3 has 14 residues. Trimming left V 3 bases short and J 4 bases short, with 11 bases between. CDR1 is KGHSH and CDR2 is LQKENI in the germline V gene.

The chain recombines TRBV5-1 with TRBJ1-1; no clear D gene. The CDR3 runs to 12 residues. Germline CDR1 is SGHRS and CDR2 is YFSETQ. V lost 3 bases and J 4 bases, leaving 7 bases between the germline ends. The CDR3 bases are TGCGCCAGCAGCTCGAGTGGCACTGAAGCTTTCTTT. This encodes CASSSSGTEAFF.

The chain joins TRBV11-2 to TRBJ2-1; possibly TRBD2 for D (6 bases). Germline assignment: CDR1 SGHAT and CDR2 FQNNGV. This CDR3 spans 15 amino acids. With 3 bases removed from V and 6 bases from J, the gap between germline ends came to 15 bases. DNA of the CDR3: TGTGCCAGCAGCTTGGGCGGGCTGGGGGGCAATGAGCAGTTCTTC. Amino acid sequence: CASSLGGLGGNEQFF.

This clonotype came up a few times. The V call is TRBV4-3, the J call TRBJ2-7; 10 nucleotides match TRBD2. The junction had 7 bases not matched to a gene; V was cut back by 0 bases and J by 5 bases. From germline, CDR1 is LGHNA and CDR2 YSLEER. The CDR3 is 16 residues long. DNA for the CDR3: TGCGCCAGCAGCCAAGACGGGCTAGCGGGAGTACACGAGCAGTACTTC. It yields the protein CASSQDGLAGVHEQYF.

The V and J genes are TRBV27 and TRBJ2-7; 9 positions match TRBD2. Per germline, CDR1 MNHEY and CDR2 SMNVEV (reference sequence). The CDR3 length is 16 residues. V shed 2 bases, J shed 4 bases, and the junction held 9 bases outside the gene matches. In DNA form, the CDR3 reads TGTGCCAGCAGTTTAGCTAGCGGGACATCTTGGTACGAGCAGTACTTC. Residues: CASSLASGTSWYEQYF.